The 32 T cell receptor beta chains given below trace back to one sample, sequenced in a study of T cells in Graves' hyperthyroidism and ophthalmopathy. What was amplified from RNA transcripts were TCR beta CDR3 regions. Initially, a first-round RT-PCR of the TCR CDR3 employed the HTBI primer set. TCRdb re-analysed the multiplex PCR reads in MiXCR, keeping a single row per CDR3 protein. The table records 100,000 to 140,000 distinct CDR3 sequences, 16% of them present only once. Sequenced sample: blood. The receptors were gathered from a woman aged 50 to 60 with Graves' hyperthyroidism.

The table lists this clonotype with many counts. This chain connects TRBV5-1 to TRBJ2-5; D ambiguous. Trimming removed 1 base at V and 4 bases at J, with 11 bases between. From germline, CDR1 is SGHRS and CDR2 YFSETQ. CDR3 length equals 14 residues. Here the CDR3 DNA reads TGCGCCAGCAGCTTGTCTGTAGCCCTAGAGACCCAGTACTTC. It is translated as CASSLSVALETQYF.

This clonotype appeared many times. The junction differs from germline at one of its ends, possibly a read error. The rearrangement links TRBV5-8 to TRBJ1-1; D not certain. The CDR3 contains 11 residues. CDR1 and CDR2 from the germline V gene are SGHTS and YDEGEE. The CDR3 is CASSSNTGAFF. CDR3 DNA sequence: TGTGCCAGCAGCTCGAACACTGGAGCTTTCTTT.

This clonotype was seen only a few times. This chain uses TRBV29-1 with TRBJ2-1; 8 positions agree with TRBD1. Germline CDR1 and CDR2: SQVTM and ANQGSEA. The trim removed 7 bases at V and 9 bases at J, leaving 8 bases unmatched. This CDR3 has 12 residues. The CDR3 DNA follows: TGCAGCGCCTGGGACAGGAGGAGTGAGCAGTTCTTC. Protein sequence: CSAWDRRSEQFF.

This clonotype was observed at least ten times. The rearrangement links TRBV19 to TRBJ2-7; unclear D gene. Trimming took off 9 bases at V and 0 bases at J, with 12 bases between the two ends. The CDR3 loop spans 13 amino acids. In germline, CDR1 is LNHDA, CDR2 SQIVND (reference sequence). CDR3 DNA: TGTGCCAGCGGCAAGGGATTCTCCTACGAGCAGTACTTC. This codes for CASGKGFSYEQYF.

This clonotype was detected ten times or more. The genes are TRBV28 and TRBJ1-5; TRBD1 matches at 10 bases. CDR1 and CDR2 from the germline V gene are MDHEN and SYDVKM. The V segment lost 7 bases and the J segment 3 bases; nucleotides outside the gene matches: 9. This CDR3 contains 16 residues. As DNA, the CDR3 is TGTGCCAGCAAGATCCGACAGGGGGCATACAATCAGCCCCAGCATTTT. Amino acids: CASKIRQGAYNQPQHF.

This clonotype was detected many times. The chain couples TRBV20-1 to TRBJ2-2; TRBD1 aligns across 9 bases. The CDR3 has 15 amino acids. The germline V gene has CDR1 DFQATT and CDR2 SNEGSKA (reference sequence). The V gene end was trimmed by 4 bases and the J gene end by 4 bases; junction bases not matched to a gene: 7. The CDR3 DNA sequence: TGCAGTGCTAAGACAGGGGGTTCCACCACCGGGGAGCTGTTTTTT. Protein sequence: CSAKTGGSTTGELFF.

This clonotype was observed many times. The CDR3 here is CASSYSSPREQFF. DNA of the CDR3: TGTGCCAGCAGTTACTCGAGTCCCCGCGAGCAGTTCTTC. This chain links TRBV6-2 or TRBV6-3 with TRBJ2-1, with D unresolved. Germline V gene lookup returns CDR1 MNHEY and CDR2 SVGEGT. The CDR3 covers 13 residues. Trimming left V 0 bases short and J 10 bases short, with 10 bases between.

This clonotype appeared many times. CDR3 amino acids: CAISETLAGTYNEQFF. The CDR3 nucleotides are TGTGCCATCAGTGAGACACTAGCGGGAACTTACAATGAGCAGTTCTTC. This chain uses TRBV10-3 with TRBJ2-1; TRBD2 aligns across 10 bases. This CDR3 has 16 amino acids. Germline V gene sequence: CDR1 ENHRY, CDR2 SYGVKD. V lost 2 bases and J lost 4; bases outside the gene matches: 5.

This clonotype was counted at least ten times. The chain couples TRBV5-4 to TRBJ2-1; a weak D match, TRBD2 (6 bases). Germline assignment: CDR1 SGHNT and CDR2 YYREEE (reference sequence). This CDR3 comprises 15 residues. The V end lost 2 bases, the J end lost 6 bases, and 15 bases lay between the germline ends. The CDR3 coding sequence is TGTGCCAGCAGCTTAGAGGCTAGCGCCTTCAATGAGCAGTTCTTC. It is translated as CASSLEASAFNEQFF.

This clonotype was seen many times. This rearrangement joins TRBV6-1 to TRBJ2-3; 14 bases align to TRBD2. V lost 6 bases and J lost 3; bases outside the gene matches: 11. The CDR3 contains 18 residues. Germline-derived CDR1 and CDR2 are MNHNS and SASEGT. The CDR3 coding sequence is TGTGCCAGCAGGCGCCGGACTAGCGGGAGGTCTGAAACAGATACGCAGTATTTT. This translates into CASRRRTSGRSETDTQYF.

The CDR3 DNA reads as TGTGCCAGCAGCTTAGACGAACTGGGACTAGCGGGAGCTATGCAGTATTTT. It codes for CASSLDELGLAGAMQYF. The V call is TRBV7-2, the J call TRBJ2-3, with 14 bases fitting TRBD2. The CDR3 is made up of 17 amino acids. Germline-derived CDR1 and CDR2 are SGHTA and FQGNSA. V dropped 1 base and J dropped 11; count of bases not matched to a gene: 11.

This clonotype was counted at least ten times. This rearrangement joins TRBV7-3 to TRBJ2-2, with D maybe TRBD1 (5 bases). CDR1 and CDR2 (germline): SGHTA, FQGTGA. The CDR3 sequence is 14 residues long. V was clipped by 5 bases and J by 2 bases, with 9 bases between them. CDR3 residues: CASSIDRNTGELFF. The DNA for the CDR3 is TGTGCCAGCAGCATAGACAGAAACACCGGGGAGCTGTTTTTT.

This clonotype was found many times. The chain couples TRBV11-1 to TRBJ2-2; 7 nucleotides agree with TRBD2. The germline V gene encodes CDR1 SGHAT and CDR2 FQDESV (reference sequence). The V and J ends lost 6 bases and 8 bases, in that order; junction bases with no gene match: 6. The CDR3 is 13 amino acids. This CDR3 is CASSSSGRGELFF. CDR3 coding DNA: TGTGCCAGCAGTTCTAGCGGACGGGGGGAGCTGTTTTTT.

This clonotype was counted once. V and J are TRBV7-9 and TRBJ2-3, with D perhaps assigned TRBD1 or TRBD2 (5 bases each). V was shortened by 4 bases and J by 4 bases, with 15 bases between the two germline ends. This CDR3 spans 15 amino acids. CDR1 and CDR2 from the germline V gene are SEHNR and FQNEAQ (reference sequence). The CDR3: CASSSGTLQADTQYF. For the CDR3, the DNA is TGTGCCAGCAGCTCCGGGACCCTTCAAGCAGATACGCAGTATTTT. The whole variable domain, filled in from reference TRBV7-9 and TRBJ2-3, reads DTGVSQNPRHKITKRGQNVTFRCDPISEHNRLYWYRQTLGQGPEFLTYFQNEAQLEKSRLLSDRFSAERPKGSFSTLEIQRTEQGDSAMYLCASSSGTLQADTQYFGPGTRLTVL.

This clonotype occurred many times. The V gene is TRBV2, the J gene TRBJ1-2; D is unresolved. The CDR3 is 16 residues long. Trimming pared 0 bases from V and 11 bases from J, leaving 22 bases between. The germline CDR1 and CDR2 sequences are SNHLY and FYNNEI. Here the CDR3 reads CASSEALRSYYSVYTF. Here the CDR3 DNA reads TGTGCCAGCAGTGAAGCATTGAGGTCCTACTATAGTGTGTACACCTTC. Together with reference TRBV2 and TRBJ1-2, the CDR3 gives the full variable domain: EPEVTQTPSHQVTQMGQEVILRCVPISNHLYFYWYRQILGQKVEFLVSFYNNEISEKSEIFDDQFSVERPDGSNFTLKIRSTKLEDSAMYFCASSEALRSYYSVYTFGSGTRLTVV.

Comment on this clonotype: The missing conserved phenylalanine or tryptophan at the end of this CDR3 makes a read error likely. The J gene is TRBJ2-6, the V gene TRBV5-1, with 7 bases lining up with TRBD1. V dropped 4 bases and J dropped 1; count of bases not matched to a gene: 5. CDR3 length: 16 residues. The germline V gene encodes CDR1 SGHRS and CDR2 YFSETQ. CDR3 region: CASSGQAGSGANVLTS. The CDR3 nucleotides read TGCGCCAGCAGCGGACAGGCGGGTTCTGGGGCCAACGTCCTGACTTCC.

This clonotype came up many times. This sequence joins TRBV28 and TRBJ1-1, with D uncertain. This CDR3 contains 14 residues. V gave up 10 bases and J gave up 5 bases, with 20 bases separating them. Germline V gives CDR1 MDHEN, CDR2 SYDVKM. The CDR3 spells CAIKESGGGTEAFF. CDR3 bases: TGTGCCATAAAAGAGTCGGGCGGTGGAACTGAAGCTTTCTTT.

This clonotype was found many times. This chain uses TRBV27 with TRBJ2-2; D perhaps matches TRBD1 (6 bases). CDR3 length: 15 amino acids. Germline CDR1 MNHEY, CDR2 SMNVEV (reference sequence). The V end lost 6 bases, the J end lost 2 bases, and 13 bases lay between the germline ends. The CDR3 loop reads CASRYRALNTGELFF. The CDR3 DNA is TGTGCCAGCAGATACAGGGCGTTAAACACCGGGGAGCTGTTTTTT.

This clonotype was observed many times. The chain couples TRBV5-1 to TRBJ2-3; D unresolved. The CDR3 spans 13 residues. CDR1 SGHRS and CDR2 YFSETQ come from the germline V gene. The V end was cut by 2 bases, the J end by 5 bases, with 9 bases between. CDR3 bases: TGCGCCAGCAGCTTAGGTTCGGGAGATACGCAGTATTTT. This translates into CASSLGSGDTQYF.

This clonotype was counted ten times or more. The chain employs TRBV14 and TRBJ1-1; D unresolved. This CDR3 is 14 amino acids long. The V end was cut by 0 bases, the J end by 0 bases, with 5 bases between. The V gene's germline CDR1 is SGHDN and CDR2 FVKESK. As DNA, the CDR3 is TGTGCCAGCAGCCAAGACGGGCTGAACACTGAAGCTTTCTTT. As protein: CASSQDGLNTEAFF.

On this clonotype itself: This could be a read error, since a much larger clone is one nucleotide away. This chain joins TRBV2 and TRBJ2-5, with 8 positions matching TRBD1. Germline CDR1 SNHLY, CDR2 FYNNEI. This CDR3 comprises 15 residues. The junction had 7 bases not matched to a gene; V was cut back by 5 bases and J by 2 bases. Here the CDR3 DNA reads TGTGCCAGCAGTATCGGACAGGGTCCACAAGAGACCCAGTACTTC. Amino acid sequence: CASSIGQGPQETQYF. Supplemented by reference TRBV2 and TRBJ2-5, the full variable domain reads EPEVTQTPSHQVTQMGQEVILRCVPISNHLYFYWYRQILGQKVEFLVSFYNNEISEKSEIFDDQFSVERPDGSNFTLKIRSTKLEDSAMYFCASSIGQGPQETQYFGPGTRLLVL.

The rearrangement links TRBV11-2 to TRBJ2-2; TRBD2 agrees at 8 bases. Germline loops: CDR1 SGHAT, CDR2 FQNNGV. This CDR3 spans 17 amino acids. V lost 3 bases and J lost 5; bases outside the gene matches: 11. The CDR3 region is CASSFNTGGPGTGELFF. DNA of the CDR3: TGTGCCAGCAGCTTCAATACGGGAGGGCCGGGAACCGGGGAGCTGTTTTTT. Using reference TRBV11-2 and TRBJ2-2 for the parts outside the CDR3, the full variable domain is EAGVAQSPRYKIIEKRQSVAFWCNPISGHATLYWYQQILGQGPKLLIQFQNNGVVDDSQLPKDRFSAERLKGVDSTLKIQPAKLEDSAVYLCASSFNTGGPGTGELFFGEGSRLTVL.

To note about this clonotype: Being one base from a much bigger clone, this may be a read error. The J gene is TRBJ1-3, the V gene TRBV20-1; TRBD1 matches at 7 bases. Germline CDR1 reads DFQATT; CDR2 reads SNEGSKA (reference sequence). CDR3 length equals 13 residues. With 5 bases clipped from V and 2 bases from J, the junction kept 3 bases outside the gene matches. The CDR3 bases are TGCAGTGCTTTACAGGGGACTGGAAACACCATATATTTT. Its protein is CSALQGTGNTIYF.

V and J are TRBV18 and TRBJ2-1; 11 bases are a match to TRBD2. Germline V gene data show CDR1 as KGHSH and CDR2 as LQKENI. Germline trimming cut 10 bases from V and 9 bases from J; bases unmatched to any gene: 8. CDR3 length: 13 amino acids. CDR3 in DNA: TGTGCCACCACCCGACTAGCGGGGACTGAGCAGTTCTTC. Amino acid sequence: CATTRLAGTEQFF. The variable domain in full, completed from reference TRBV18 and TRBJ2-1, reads NAGVMQNPRHLVRRRGQEARLRCSPMKGHSHVYWYRQLPEEGLKFMVYLQKENIIDESGMPKERFSAEFPKEGPSILRIQQVVRGDSAAYFCATTRLAGTEQFFGPGTRLTVL.

The CDR3 region has the DNA TGCGCCAGCAGCCAAGCTAGGACAGGGGGGCAAGAGACCCAGTACTTC. Translating gives CASSQARTGGQETQYF. This sequence joins TRBV4-1 and TRBJ2-5, with 10 nucleotides matching TRBD1. Germline V CDR1 and CDR2: MGHRA, YSYEKL. The CDR3 is 16 residues long. V was pared by 1 base and J by 2 bases, with 4 bases of the junction left unmatched.

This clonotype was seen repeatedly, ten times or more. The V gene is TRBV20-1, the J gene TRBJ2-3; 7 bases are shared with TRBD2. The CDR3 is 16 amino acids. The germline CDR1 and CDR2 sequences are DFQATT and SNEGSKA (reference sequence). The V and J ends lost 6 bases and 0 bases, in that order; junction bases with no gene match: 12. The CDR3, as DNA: TGCAGTGCCCCGGACGCTAGCGGAGCTAGCACAGATACGCAGTATTTT. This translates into CSAPDASGASTDTQYF.

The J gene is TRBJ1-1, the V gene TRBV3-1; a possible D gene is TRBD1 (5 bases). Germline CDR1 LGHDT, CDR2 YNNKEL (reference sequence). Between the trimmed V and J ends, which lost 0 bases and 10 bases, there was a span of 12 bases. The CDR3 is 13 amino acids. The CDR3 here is CASSQDYRQGAFF. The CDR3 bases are TGTGCCAGCAGCCAAGATTATCGGCAGGGAGCTTTCTTT.

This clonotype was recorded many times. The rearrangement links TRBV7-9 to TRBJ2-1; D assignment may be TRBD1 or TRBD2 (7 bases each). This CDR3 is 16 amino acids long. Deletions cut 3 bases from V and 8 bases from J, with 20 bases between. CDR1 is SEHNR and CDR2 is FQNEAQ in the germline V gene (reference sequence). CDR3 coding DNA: TGTGCCAGCAGCTTTTGGGGACAGAGCGGGAAGGATGAGCAGTTCTTC. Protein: CASSFWGQSGKDEQFF.

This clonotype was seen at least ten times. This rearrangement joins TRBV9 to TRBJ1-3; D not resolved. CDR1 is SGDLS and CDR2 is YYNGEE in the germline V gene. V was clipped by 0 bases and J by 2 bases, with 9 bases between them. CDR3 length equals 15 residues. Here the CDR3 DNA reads TGTGCCAGCAGCGTAGATCAGGCTGCTGGAAACACCATATATTTT. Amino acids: CASSVDQAAGNTIYF.

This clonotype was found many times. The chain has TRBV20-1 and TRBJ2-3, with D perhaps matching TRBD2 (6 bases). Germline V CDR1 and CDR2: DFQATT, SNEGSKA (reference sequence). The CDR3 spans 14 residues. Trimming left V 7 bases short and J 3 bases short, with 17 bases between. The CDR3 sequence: CSGTGRRWTDTQYF. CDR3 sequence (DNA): TGCAGTGGAACGGGGAGGCGATGGACAGATACGCAGTATTTT.

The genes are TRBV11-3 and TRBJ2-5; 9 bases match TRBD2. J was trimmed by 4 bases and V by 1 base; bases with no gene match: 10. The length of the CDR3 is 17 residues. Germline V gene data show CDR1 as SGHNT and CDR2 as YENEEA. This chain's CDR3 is CASSLGGSGSRRETQYF. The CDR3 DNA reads TGTGCCAGCAGCTTAGGGGGTAGCGGGAGTCGCCGAGAGACCCAGTACTTC.

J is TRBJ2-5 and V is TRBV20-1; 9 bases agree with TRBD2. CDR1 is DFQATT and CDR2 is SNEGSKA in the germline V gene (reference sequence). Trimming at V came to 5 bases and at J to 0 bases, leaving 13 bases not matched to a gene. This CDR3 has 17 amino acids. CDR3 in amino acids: CSAFLLAGEIYQETQYF. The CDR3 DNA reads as TGCAGTGCTTTCTTACTAGCGGGCGAAATTTACCAAGAGACCCAGTACTTC.